This entry lists 27 T cell receptor beta chains sequenced from one sample in a study of response to subunit inactivated influenza vaccine. Each CDR3 protein gets one entry after TCRdb re-called the RT-PCR reads with MiXCR. Seen here are 500,000 to 550,000 distinct CDR3 sequences, approximately 7.2% observed once, and the top ten hold around 13%. The specimen was PBMCs from blood, collected less than 25 months after vaccination. These receptors were collected from a man aged 45 to 70 who received an inactivated influenza vaccine.

This clonotype was seen repeatedly, ten times or more. The gene calls are TRBV5-1 and TRBJ2-2; TRBD1 matches at 8 bases. CDR3 size: 15 residues. Germline V gives CDR1 SGHRS, CDR2 YFSETQ. The trim removed 4 bases at V and 0 bases at J, leaving 2 bases unmatched. CDR3 amino acids: CASSPQGANTGELFF. CDR3 DNA: TGCGCCAGCAGCCCACAGGGGGCGAACACCGGGGAGCTGTTTTTT.

This clonotype was counted many times. This chain joins TRBV12-3 or TRBV12-4 and TRBJ2-3; 11 nucleotides align to TRBD2. This CDR3 has 18 residues. V shed 3 bases and J 0 bases; nucleotides not matched to a gene: 8. In DNA form, the CDR3 reads TGTGCCAGCAGTTTTGGGCGAGCTAGCGGGGGGAGCACAGATACGCAGTATTTT. Its protein product is CASSFGRASGGSTDTQYF.

This clonotype was counted only a few times. The rearrangement uses TRBV7-6 and TRBJ2-1, with 11 bases aligning to TRBD2. Germline-derived CDR1 and CDR2 are SGHVS and FNYEAQ. The CDR3 totals 17 residues. The trim removed 1 base at V and 4 bases at J, leaving 6 bases unmatched. The DNA of the CDR3 is TGTGCCAGCAGCTTAGGACCGGGACTAGCGGAGTACAATGAGCAGTTCTTC. It specifies CASSLGPGLAEYNEQFF. The variable domain in full, completed from reference TRBV7-6 and TRBJ2-1, reads GAGVSQSPRYKVTKRGQDVALRCDPISGHVSLYWYRQALGQGPEFLTYFNYEAQQDKSGLPNDRFSAERPEGSISTLTIQRTEQRDSAMYRCASSLGPGLAEYNEQFFGPGTRLTVL.

In its sample, this clonotype was seen a few times. This chain links TRBV6-5 with TRBJ2-7; 9 bases are a match to TRBD1. The J segment lost 4 bases and the V segment lost 0 bases, leaving 7 bases of the junction unmatched. The CDR3 loop spans 16 amino acids. Germline CDR1 and CDR2: MNHEY and SVGAGI. CDR3 residues: CASSYSPGQGVYEQYF. The CDR3 DNA reads TGTGCCAGCAGTTACTCACCGGGACAGGGTGTGTACGAGCAGTACTTC.

This clonotype was seen only a few times. This sequence joins TRBV7-9 and TRBJ2-1, with D perhaps TRBD1 or TRBD2 (5 bases each). Trimming removed 4 bases at V and 4 bases at J, with 14 bases between. Germline CDR1 and CDR2: SEHNR and FQNEAQ (reference sequence). The CDR3 sequence is 15 residues long. CDR3 sequence (DNA): TGTGCCAGCAGCTCGGGGCATCGTAGGTACAATGAGCAGTTCTTC. Its protein product is CASSSGHRRYNEQFF. Variable domain in full (rest from reference TRBV7-9 and TRBJ2-1): DTGVSQNPRHKITKRGQNVTFRCDPISEHNRLYWYRQTLGQGPEFLTYFQNEAQLEKSRLLSDRFSAERPKGSFSTLEIQRTEQGDSAMYLCASSSGHRRYNEQFFGPGTRLTVL.

V gene TRBV24-1 combines with J gene TRBJ1-4; D not certain. This CDR3 has 16 amino acids. CDR1 is KGHDR and CDR2 is SFDVKD in the germline V gene. The ends were cut back, 6 bases at V and 7 bases at J, with 20 bases in the middle. DNA for the CDR3: TGTGCCACCAGTCCTGACGATTCCGGAGGTGGTGAAAAACTGTTTTTT. Protein sequence: CATSPDDSGGGEKLFF.

This clonotype was recorded many times. This chain connects TRBV25-1 to TRBJ2-7, with TRBD1 as a possible D gene (5 bases). CDR1 and CDR2 from the germline V gene are MGHDK and SYGVNS. This CDR3 has 16 amino acids. V was shortened by 0 bases and J by 0 bases, with 12 bases between the two germline ends. CDR3 region: CASSEYSGLSSYEQYF. CDR3 bases: TGTGCCAGCAGTGAATACTCAGGGCTGAGCTCCTACGAGCAGTACTTC.

In this sample, this clonotype turned up many times. The rearrangement uses TRBV20-1 and TRBJ2-1; possible D gene TRBD2, 6 bases. V was shortened by 0 bases and J by 4 bases, with 13 bases between the two germline ends. The germline V gene has CDR1 DFQATT and CDR2 SNEGSKA (reference sequence). The CDR3 consists of 15 residues. The CDR3 nucleotides are TGCAGTGCTAGAGATACAGGAGGGCCATACAATGAGCAGTTCTTC. Its translation is CSARDTGGPYNEQFF.

Points on this clonotype: Being one base from a much bigger clone, this may be a read error. The rearrangement uses TRBV20-1 and TRBJ2-1; unclear D gene. The CDR3 is 12 amino acids. In germline, CDR1 is DFQATT, CDR2 SNEGSKA (reference sequence). The V end was cut by 0 bases, the J end by 7 bases, with 7 bases between. CDR3 nucleotide sequence: TGCAGTGCTAGAGATAAGACGAATGAGCAGTTCTTC. It yields the protein CSARDKTNEQFF.

At least ten counts were recorded for this clonotype. The rearrangement uses TRBV19 and TRBJ1-4, with no clear D. CDR3 length equals 15 residues. Germline V gene sequence: CDR1 LNHDA, CDR2 SQIVND (reference sequence). V dropped 4 bases and J dropped 0 bases, with 9 bases sitting between them. CDR3 loop: CASSNPGATNEKLFF. DNA for the CDR3: TGTGCCAGTAGTAACCCCGGAGCAACTAATGAAAAACTGTTTTTT.

V and J are TRBV20-1 and TRBJ2-5; TRBD2 matches 9 bases. The CDR3 length is 17 residues. The germline CDR1 and CDR2 sequences are DFQATT and SNEGSKA (reference sequence). V dropped 2 bases and J dropped 5; count of bases not matched to a gene: 15. The CDR3 DNA sequence: TGCAGTGCTAGACCCCTAAATTTAGCGGGAGTGTGGGAGACCCAGTACTTC. It specifies CSARPLNLAGVWETQYF.

The chain is built from TRBV5-6 and TRBJ2-7, with a tentative D call TRBD2 (6 bases). This CDR3 is 16 amino acids long. In germline, CDR1 is SGHDT, CDR2 YYEEEE. Trimming cost V 4 bases and J 0 bases, with 17 bases left between them. The CDR3 sequence is CASSVYAGRGSYEQYF. Here the CDR3 DNA reads TGTGCCAGCAGCGTTTACGCGGGACGGGGCTCCTACGAGCAGTACTTC.

This clonotype appeared a few times. The chain employs TRBV12-3 or TRBV12-4 and TRBJ2-7; D tentatively fits TRBD1 or TRBD2 (5 bases each). V was cut by 4 bases and J by 2 bases, with 18 bases left in between. The CDR3 consists of 16 residues. The CDR3 nucleotides read TGTGCCAGCAGTTCCGACCGGGACCCCGACCCCTACGAGCAGTACTTC. This encodes CASSSDRDPDPYEQYF.

The rearrangement uses TRBV6-2 or TRBV6-3 and TRBJ2-7; TRBD2 is a possible D gene (6 bases). This CDR3 spans 15 amino acids. Germline V gene sequence: CDR1 MNHEY, CDR2 SVGEGT. Trimming took 3 bases from V and 1 from J, leaving 13 bases between them. The CDR3 DNA reads TGTGCCAGCAGTTATGGAGCGGGCTGGTCCTACGAGCAGTACTTC. Encoded protein: CASSYGAGWSYEQYF.

This clonotype was seen at least ten times. One junction end disagrees with the germline gene, perhaps due to a read error. The rearrangement uses TRBV10-3 and TRBJ1-2; D not certain. CDR1 ENHRY and CDR2 SYGVKD come from the germline V gene. This CDR3 is built from 12 residues. Here the CDR3 DNA reads TGTGCCATCAACAACGATAGGGCAGAATCCGCCTTC. This translates into CAINNDRAESAF.

This clonotype was observed a few times. The CDR3 region has the DNA TGTGCCAGCACTCGGAGGACCTGGACTTCTGAGACCCAGTACTTC. It specifies CASTRRTWTSETQYF. This rearrangement joins TRBV6-1 to TRBJ2-5; possible D gene TRBD2, 5 bases. The germline V gene encodes CDR1 MNHNS and CDR2 SASEGT. Trimming took off 7 bases at V and 5 bases at J, with 20 bases between the two ends. The CDR3 is 15 residues long.

There are many counts of this clonotype. The chain joins TRBV6-5 to TRBJ1-6; D ambiguous. Germline V gives CDR1 MNHEY, CDR2 SVGAGI. The V gene lost 2 bases and the J gene lost 10 bases, with 9 bases spanning the gap. This CDR3 spans 13 amino acids. The CDR3 bases are TGTGCCAGCAGTTACGACCCTAAGTCACCCCTCCACTTT. It yields the protein CASSYDPKSPLHF.

The chain joins TRBV27 to TRBJ2-1, with TRBD1 identical over 10 bases. CDR1 MNHEY and CDR2 SMNVEV come from the germline V gene (reference sequence). The length of the CDR3 is 15 residues. With 4 bases clipped from V and 6 bases from J, the junction kept 6 bases outside the gene matches. CDR3 residues: CASSSRQGAVNEQFF. CDR3 sequence (DNA): TGTGCCAGCAGTTCTCGACAGGGGGCGGTCAATGAGCAGTTCTTC.

This clonotype has only a few counts. The chain couples TRBV7-2 to TRBJ1-1, with 7 bases aligning to TRBD1. This CDR3 contains 14 residues. V dropped 5 bases and J dropped 7; count of bases not matched to a gene: 10. Looked up from germline, CDR1 is SGHTA and CDR2 is FQGNSA. CDR3 DNA: TGTGCCAGCAGCGCAACGGGGGGACAGTATGAAGCTTTCTTT. Protein: CASSATGGQYEAFF.

A note on this clonotype: A much more abundant neighbour one base away suggests this may be a read error. The genes are TRBV7-9 and TRBJ2-7; D ambiguous. The germline V gene encodes CDR1 SEHNR and CDR2 FQNEAQ (reference sequence). This CDR3 has 11 residues. V gave up 5 bases and J gave up 3 bases, with 5 bases separating them. The CDR3 sequence: CASSTHYEQYF. In DNA form, the CDR3 reads TGTGCCAGCAGCACCCACTACGAGCAGTACTTC. Full variable domain (remainder filled in from reference TRBV7-9 and TRBJ2-7): DTGVSQNPRHKITKRGQNVTFRCDPISEHNRLYWYRQTLGQGPEFLTYFQNEAQLEKSRLLSDRFSAERPKGSFSTLEIQRTEQGDSAMYLCASSTHYEQYFGPGTRLTVT.

This clonotype was picked up a small number of times. This chain uses TRBV30 with TRBJ2-5; 8 bases fit TRBD1. In germline, CDR1 is GTSNPN, CDR2 SVGIG (reference sequence). Trimming at V came to 1 base and at J to 5 bases, leaving 18 bases not matched to a gene. The CDR3 extends over 18 amino acids. The CDR3: CAWSDGQGSFLFSETQYF. The CDR3 DNA follows: TGTGCCTGGAGTGACGGACAGGGATCTTTCCTATTTTCGGAGACCCAGTACTTC.

This clonotype has more than one count but fewer than ten. The J gene is TRBJ2-5, the V gene TRBV5-1, with D unresolved. V was pared by 2 bases and J by 2 bases, with 13 bases between. The CDR3 runs to 15 residues. Germline V gene data show CDR1 as SGHRS and CDR2 as YFSETQ. The CDR3 nucleotides are TGCGCCAGCAGCTTCCGTCAGGTAGCACAAGAGACCCAGTACTTC. Its translation is CASSFRQVAQETQYF. Drawing the rest from reference TRBV5-1 and TRBJ2-5, the complete variable domain is KAGVTQTPRYLIKTRGQQVTLSCSPISGHRSVSWYQQTPGQGLQFLFEYFSETQRNKGNFPGRFSGRQFSNSRSEMNVSTLELGDSALYLCASSFRQVAQETQYFGPGTRLLVL.

The table lists this clonotype with many counts. The chain carries TRBV20-1 and TRBJ1-5; D is undetermined. Germline V lookup: CDR1 DFQATT, CDR2 SNEGSKA (reference sequence). The CDR3 has 12 amino acids. Trimming removed 0 bases from V and 7 bases from J, with 7 bases in between. DNA for the CDR3: TGCAGTGCTAGAGAGCCTGGGCAGCCCCAGCATTTT. Translation gives CSAREPGQPQHF.

A few counts support this clonotype. The V call is TRBV20-1, the J call TRBJ2-2; 16 bases map to TRBD2. The CDR3 spans 16 residues. With V trimmed by 5 bases and J by 4 bases, 4 bases remained unmatched. CDR1 is DFQATT, CDR2 SNEGSKA, per germline (reference sequence). The CDR3 is CSASGLAGGRTGELFF. Written as DNA, the CDR3 is TGCAGTGCTTCGGGACTAGCGGGAGGGCGCACCGGGGAGCTGTTTTTT.

This clonotype was observed a handful of times. CDR3 bases: TGTGCCAGCAGTTACTCGGGACTGAGACCGACTTACGAGCAGTACTTC. As protein: CASSYSGLRPTYEQYF. The rearrangement joins TRBV6-5 to TRBJ2-7, with D possibly TRBD2 on 6 matching bases. The germline CDR1 and CDR2 sequences are MNHEY and SVGAGI. Trimming took 0 bases from V and 4 from J, leaving 16 bases between them. This CDR3 is 16 amino acids long.

This clonotype occurred a few times. The chain links TRBV7-2 to TRBJ1-1, with a tentative D call TRBD1 (5 bases). This CDR3 has 15 residues. Trimming cost V 4 bases and J 4 bases, with 16 bases left between them. CDR1 and CDR2 from the germline V gene are SGHTA and FQGNSA. For the CDR3, the DNA is TGTGCCAGCAGCTCGGGACCGAGTATGAGCACTGAAGCTTTCTTT. Protein: CASSSGPSMSTEAFF.

In this sample, this clonotype turned up many times. Germline and junction disagree at one end, which may indicate a read error. This rearrangement joins TRBV20-1 to TRBJ2-7; D is unclear. The CDR3 extends over 10 amino acids. The germline gives CDR1 DFQATT, CDR2 SNEGSKA (reference sequence). The CDR3 loop reads CSVRKNEQYF. Written as DNA, the CDR3 is TGCAGTGTTAGAAAGAACGAGCAGTACTTC.